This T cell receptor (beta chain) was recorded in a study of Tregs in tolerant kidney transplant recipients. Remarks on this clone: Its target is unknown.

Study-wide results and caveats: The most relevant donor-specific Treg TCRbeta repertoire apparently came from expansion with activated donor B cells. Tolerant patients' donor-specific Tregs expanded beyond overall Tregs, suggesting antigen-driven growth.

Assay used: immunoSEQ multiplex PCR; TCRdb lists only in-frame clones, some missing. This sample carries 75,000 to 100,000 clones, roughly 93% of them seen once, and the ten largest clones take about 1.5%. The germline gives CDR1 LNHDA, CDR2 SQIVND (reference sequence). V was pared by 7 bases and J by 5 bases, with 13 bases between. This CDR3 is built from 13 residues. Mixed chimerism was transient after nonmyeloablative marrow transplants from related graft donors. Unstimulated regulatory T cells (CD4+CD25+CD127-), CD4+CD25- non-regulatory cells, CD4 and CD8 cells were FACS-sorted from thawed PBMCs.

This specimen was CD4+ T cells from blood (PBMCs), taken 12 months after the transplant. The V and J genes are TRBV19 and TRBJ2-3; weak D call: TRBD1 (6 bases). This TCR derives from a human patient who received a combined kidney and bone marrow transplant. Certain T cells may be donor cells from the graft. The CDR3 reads CASNREIRDTQYF. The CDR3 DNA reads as TGTGCCAGTAACAGGGAGATCAGAGATACGCAGTATTTT.